Listed below are T cell receptor beta chains from one sample, sequenced in a study of blood T cell repertoires in COVID-19. Only in-frame clones appear in the TCRdb table, and some are missing; sequencing was by immunoSEQ multiplex PCR. The sample carries some 350,000 clones, around four fifths recorded once. Specimen: peripheral blood. The receptors shown here come from a man under 40 with active or convalescent COVID-19. Both conserved end residues are part of each CDR3. A D gene is named only where the DNA matches it firmly. Where a row states a size, it is once, few, many or the class of an expanded clone; other rows omit it.

d_gene,v_gene,j_gene,abundance,CDR3aa,CDR3nt
NA,TRBV7-9,TRBJ2-1,few,CASSPYGTFTYNEQFF,TGTGCCAGCAGCCCGTACGGGACATTCACCTACAATGAGCAGTTCTTC
TRBD1,TRBV6-5,TRBJ1-6,NA,CASSSGQTPLHF,TGTGCCAGCAGTTCGGGACAGACACCCCTCCACTTT
NA,TRBV24-1,TRBJ2-1,once,CATRGSGDEQFF,TGTGCCACCAGGGGGAGCGGCGATGAGCAGTTCTTC
TRBD2,TRBV3-1/TRBV3-2,TRBJ2-3,once,CASSQDRGTSGGVTQYF,TGTGCCAGCAGCCAAGATCGCGGGACTAGCGGGGGAGTTACGCAGTATTTT
NA,TRBV7-9,TRBJ2-5,NA,CASSPEWGEEETQYF,TGTGCCAGCAGCCCAGAATGGGGGGAGGAAGAGACCCAGTACTTC
NA,TRBV6-2/TRBV6-3,TRBJ1-4,NA,CASSSQGLNEKLFF,TGTGCCAGCAGTTCCCAGGGGCTTAATGAAAAACTGTTTTTT
TRBD2,TRBV7-3,TRBJ2-2,NA,CASSTSGRGTGELFF,TGTGCCAGCAGCACTAGCGGGAGAGGAACCGGGGAGCTGTTTTTT
NA,TRBV5-4,TRBJ1-2,NA,CASSRQAGGNYGYTF,TGTGCCAGCAGCCGGCAGGCGGGGGGGAACTATGGCTACACCTTC
TRBD1,TRBV5-1,TRBJ1-4,NA,CASSLRQGRDEKLFF,TGCGCCAGCAGCTTGCGACAGGGAAGGGATGAAAAACTGTTTTTT
NA,TRBV5-1,TRBJ1-2,few,CASSPRDNLPYGYTF,TGCGCCAGCAGCCCCCGGGACAACCTCCCGTATGGCTACACCTTC
NA,TRBV29-1,TRBJ1-2,NA,CSVVPGGGGYTF,TGCAGCGTTGTCCCCGGAGGTGGCGGCTACACCTTC
NA,TRBV5-1,TRBJ1-4,NA,CASSLGGLRDNEKLFF,TGCGCCAGCAGCTTGGGCGGGTTGAGAGATAATGAAAAACTGTTTTTT
TRBD1,TRBV7-2,TRBJ2-1,NA,CASSLLPGQGLHEQFF,TGTGCCAGCAGCTTACTCCCGGGACAGGGTCTCCATGAGCAGTTCTTC
NA,TRBV25-1,TRBJ1-2,NA,CASSESPSSRDGYTF,TGTGCCAGCAGTGAATCTCCGAGCTCGAGAGATGGCTACACCTTC